This is a list of T cell receptor beta chains from one sample in a study of T-cell memory formation after mild COVID-19. TCRdb ran MiXCR on the 5' RACE reads and lists one entry per CDR3 protein. The sample holds about 320,000 distinct CDR3 sequences; roughly an eighth are singletons and the top ten take around 20%. Sequenced input: PBMCs or a T cell subset sorted from them (not recorded which). The receptors come from a man between 18 and 35 years old who had mild COVID-19 (a few samples of this study predate the infection). Cell type and time point are not known. The CDR3 runs from the conserved cysteine through the conserved F or W. Fields, in order: D gene, clone size, CDR3 length, V gene, J gene, CDR3 DNA, CDR3 protein. A D gene is named only where the DNA matches it firmly. Expanded clones are given a class, and other clones once, few, many or no size at all.

d_gene: .
abundance: few
len: 14
v_gene: TRBV10-3
j_gene: TRBJ2-1
CDR3nt: TGTGCCATCACGCGGTCTGGCTCCTACAATGAGCAGTTCTTC
CDR3aa: CAITRSGSYNEQFF

d_gene: .
abundance: .
len: 17
v_gene: TRBV12-3/TRBV12-4
j_gene: TRBJ2-6
CDR3nt: TGTGCCAGCAGTTCCTGGGAGGGGGGTCGTAAGGCCAACGTCCTGACTTTC
CDR3aa: CASSSWEGGRKANVLTF

d_gene: TRBD1
abundance: few
len: 14
v_gene: TRBV5-8
j_gene: TRBJ2-7
CDR3nt: TGTGCCAGCAGTCCCGGGACAGGTCATCTCGAGCAGTACTTC
CDR3aa: CASSPGTGHLEQYF

d_gene: TRBD1
abundance: few
len: 12
v_gene: TRBV20-1
j_gene: TRBJ2-5
CDR3nt: TGCAGGACTCTCGACAGGGGGGAGACCCAGTACTTC
CDR3aa: CRTLDRGETQYF

d_gene: .
abundance: .
len: 15
v_gene: TRBV3-1
j_gene: TRBJ2-5
CDR3nt: TGTGCCAGCAGCCAATTGGGGAGCGGCCAAGAGACCCAGTACTTC
CDR3aa: CASSQLGSGQETQYF

d_gene: .
abundance: few
len: 15
v_gene: TRBV4-2
j_gene: TRBJ2-1
CDR3nt: TGTGCCAGCAGCCAAGCAGGGCAGATCTACAATGAGCAGTTCTTC
CDR3aa: CASSQAGQIYNEQFF

d_gene: .
abundance: .
len: 15
v_gene: TRBV12-3/TRBV12-4
j_gene: TRBJ2-1
CDR3nt: TGTGCCAGCAGCCCGGGACACCCCTCCTACAATGAGCAGTTCTTC
CDR3aa: CASSPGHPSYNEQFF

d_gene: .
abundance: few
len: 15
v_gene: TRBV6-5
j_gene: TRBJ1-1
CDR3nt: TGTGCCAGCAGCCCATCCGGGCCCAGTAACACTGAAGCTTTCTTT
CDR3aa: CASSPSGPSNTEAFF

d_gene: .
abundance: .
len: 15
v_gene: TRBV7-9
j_gene: TRBJ1-4
CDR3nt: TGTGCCAGCAGCTTATCAGGGGACGGCAATGAAAAACTGTTTTTT
CDR3aa: CASSLSGDGNEKLFF

d_gene: .
abundance: few
len: 15
v_gene: TRBV11-2
j_gene: TRBJ2-1
CDR3nt: TGTGCCAGCAGCTCAATCCGCGGGGTCTACAATGAGCAGTTCTTC
CDR3aa: CASSSIRGVYNEQFF

d_gene: TRBD2
abundance: .
len: 17
v_gene: TRBV7-6
j_gene: TRBJ2-1
CDR3nt: TGTGCCAGCAGTCAGGGGACTAGCGGGAGCTCCTACAATGAGCAGTTCTTC
CDR3aa: CASSQGTSGSSYNEQFF

d_gene: .
abundance: few
len: 15
v_gene: TRBV5-1
j_gene: TRBJ2-7
CDR3nt: TGCGCCAGCAGCGCGGGGACAGTTAATTATAGGGAGCAGTACTTC
CDR3aa: CASSAGTVNYREQYF

d_gene: TRBD1
abundance: .
len: 15
v_gene: TRBV4-2
j_gene: TRBJ2-7
CDR3nt: TGTGCCAGCAGCCATGAGACAGGGCCGTCCTACGAGCAGTACTTC
CDR3aa: CASSHETGPSYEQYF

d_gene: .
abundance: few
len: 15
v_gene: TRBV30
j_gene: TRBJ1-4
CDR3nt: TGTGCCTGGAAAGGGGTCCCCACAACTAATGAAAAACTGTTTTTT
CDR3aa: CAWKGVPTTNEKLFF

d_gene: .
abundance: few
len: 14
v_gene: TRBV12-3/TRBV12-4
j_gene: TRBJ1-6
CDR3nt: TGTGCCAGCAGTTTAGGCGGAGGCAGGTCACCCCTCCACTTT
CDR3aa: CASSLGGGRSPLHF

d_gene: .
abundance: many
len: 14
v_gene: TRBV12-3/TRBV12-4
j_gene: TRBJ2-1
CDR3nt: TGTGCCAGCACCCCGGACCAAGCTTACAATGAGCAGTTCTTC
CDR3aa: CASTPDQAYNEQFF

d_gene: TRBD2
abundance: few
len: 17
v_gene: TRBV28
j_gene: TRBJ2-3
CDR3nt: TGTGCCAGCAGCCAAAGGTTAGGGCGGGGGGGCACAGATACGCAGTATTTT
CDR3aa: CASSQRLGRGGTDTQYF

d_gene: .
abundance: .
len: 14
v_gene: TRBV4-1
j_gene: TRBJ1-1
CDR3nt: TGCGCCAGCAGCCAAGGACCAGGGAGCGCTGAAGCTTTCTTT
CDR3aa: CASSQGPGSAEAFF

d_gene: TRBD1
abundance: few
len: 14
v_gene: TRBV11-2
j_gene: TRBJ1-2
CDR3nt: TGTGCCAGCAGCCCTCGACAGGGGCACTATGGCTACACCTTC
CDR3aa: CASSPRQGHYGYTF

d_gene: .
abundance: few
len: 13
v_gene: TRBV12-3/TRBV12-4
j_gene: TRBJ1-5
CDR3nt: TGTGCCAGCAGTCAAGAAAGCAATCAGCCCCAGCATTTT
CDR3aa: CASSQESNQPQHF

d_gene: .
abundance: few
len: 12
v_gene: TRBV20-1
j_gene: TRBJ1-2
CDR3nt: TGCAGTGGCGGTTTCGGCCGTCGTGGCTACACCTTC
CDR3aa: CSGGFGRRGYTF

d_gene: .
abundance: .
len: 12
v_gene: TRBV9
j_gene: TRBJ1-1
CDR3nt: TGTGCCAGCAGCGGCGGAGGGAGTGAAGCTTTCTTT
CDR3aa: CASSGGGSEAFF

d_gene: TRBD2
abundance: few
len: 13
v_gene: TRBV5-1
j_gene: TRBJ2-5
CDR3nt: TGCGCCAGCAGCTGGACTAGTCTGGAGACCCAGTACTTC
CDR3aa: CASSWTSLETQYF

d_gene: .
abundance: many
len: 12
v_gene: TRBV20-1
j_gene: TRBJ2-5
CDR3nt: TGCAGTGCTACCCTAAACCAAGAGACCCAGTACTTC
CDR3aa: CSATLNQETQYF

d_gene: .
abundance: few
len: 8
v_gene: TRBV2
j_gene: TRBJ2-3
CDR3nt: TGTGCCAGCAATACGCAGTATTTT
CDR3aa: CASNTQYF

d_gene: .
abundance: .
len: 12
v_gene: TRBV7-8
j_gene: TRBJ1-1
CDR3nt: TGTGCCAGCAGCAACTGGGGCTTGGAAGCTTTCTTT
CDR3aa: CASSNWGLEAFF

d_gene: TRBD2
abundance: .
len: 16
v_gene: TRBV20-1
j_gene: TRBJ2-5
CDR3nt: TGCAGTGCTAGGACCGGGACTACTGTTTGGGGGGAGACCCAGTACTTC
CDR3aa: CSARTGTTVWGETQYF

d_gene: TRBD1
abundance: few
len: 16
v_gene: TRBV24-1
j_gene: TRBJ1-5
CDR3nt: TGTGCCACCAGTGACCGGGACAGTCACCCCACCCAGCCCCAGCATTTT
CDR3aa: CATSDRDSHPTQPQHF

d_gene: TRBD2
abundance: many
len: 15
v_gene: TRBV20-1
j_gene: TRBJ2-3
CDR3nt: TGCAGTGCTAGAGTTGGGACTAGCGGATCAGATACGCAGTATTTT
CDR3aa: CSARVGTSGSDTQYF

d_gene: .
abundance: few
len: 13
v_gene: TRBV7-9
j_gene: TRBJ1-1
CDR3nt: TGTGCCATCATTGGACAGACGAACACTGAAGCTTTCTTT
CDR3aa: CAIIGQTNTEAFF

d_gene: .
abundance: .
len: 14
v_gene: TRBV6-4
j_gene: TRBJ1-5
CDR3nt: TGTGCCAGCAGTGAACAGGGAAAGGGTCAGCCCCAGCATTTT
CDR3aa: CASSEQGKGQPQHF

d_gene: .
abundance: few
len: 15
v_gene: TRBV20-1
j_gene: TRBJ2-5
CDR3nt: TGCAGTGCTAGATCCTTAATCACGAGTCAAGAGACCCAGTACTTC
CDR3aa: CSARSLITSQETQYF

d_gene: TRBD1
abundance: .
len: 14
v_gene: TRBV19
j_gene: TRBJ2-7
CDR3nt: TGTGCCAGTTCTACCGGGACAGGGTCCTACGAGCAGTACTTC
CDR3aa: CASSTGTGSYEQYF

d_gene: .
abundance: .
len: 15
v_gene: TRBV5-1
j_gene: TRBJ2-5
CDR3nt: TGCGCCAGCGCATCACAGGGTGGGTCTGGCGAGACCCGGTACTTC
CDR3aa: CASASQGGSGETRYF

d_gene: .
abundance: .
len: 15
v_gene: TRBV4-3
j_gene: TRBJ1-5
CDR3nt: TGCGCCAGCAGCCAACACCGGGTCAGCAATCAGCCCCAGCATTTT
CDR3aa: CASSQHRVSNQPQHF

d_gene: .
abundance: .
len: 12
v_gene: TRBV5-6
j_gene: TRBJ1-1
CDR3nt: TGTGCCAGCAGCTTACGGTGGACTGAAGCTTTCTTT
CDR3aa: CASSLRWTEAFF

d_gene: .
abundance: .
len: 12
v_gene: TRBV24-1
j_gene: TRBJ2-2
CDR3nt: TGTGCCACCACGGGGAACACCGGGGAGCTGTTTTTT
CDR3aa: CATTGNTGELFF

d_gene: TRBD1
abundance: .
len: 15
v_gene: TRBV5-1
j_gene: TRBJ1-2
CDR3nt: TGCGCCAGCAGCTTACAGGGGGCGGTAAACTATGGCTACACCTTC
CDR3aa: CASSLQGAVNYGYTF

d_gene: TRBD1
abundance: few
len: 15
v_gene: TRBV9
j_gene: TRBJ1-4
CDR3nt: TGTGCCAGCAGCGTAAAGGGACAGGCTAATGAAAAACTGTTTTTT
CDR3aa: CASSVKGQANEKLFF

d_gene: .
abundance: few
len: 15
v_gene: TRBV4-3
j_gene: TRBJ2-7
CDR3nt: TGCGCCAGCAGCCGGGGTTACGGACTTTCCTACGAGCAGTACTTC
CDR3aa: CASSRGYGLSYEQYF

d_gene: TRBD1
abundance: .
len: 14
v_gene: TRBV7-9
j_gene: TRBJ1-1
CDR3nt: TGTGCCAGCAGCTTTGAGGGGGCGAACACTGAAGCTTTCTTT
CDR3aa: CASSFEGANTEAFF

d_gene: TRBD1
abundance: many
len: 15
v_gene: TRBV12-3/TRBV12-4
j_gene: TRBJ2-1
CDR3nt: TGTGCCAGCAGTCGGCCGGGACAGATATACAATGAGCAGTTCTTC
CDR3aa: CASSRPGQIYNEQFF

d_gene: .
abundance: once
len: 15
v_gene: TRBV4-3
j_gene: TRBJ2-3
CDR3nt: TGCGCCAGCAGCCAAGGGGGGATTAACACAGATACGCAGTATTTT
CDR3aa: CASSQGGINTDTQYF

d_gene: .
abundance: .
len: 13
v_gene: TRBV20-1
j_gene: TRBJ1-4
CDR3nt: TGCAGTGCTAGAGAGGCAGCCGATGAAAAACTGTTTTTT
CDR3aa: CSAREAADEKLFF

d_gene: .
abundance: few
len: 13
v_gene: TRBV12-3/TRBV12-4
j_gene: TRBJ1-2
CDR3nt: TGTGCCAGCAGTTCGCGGGGCGGGTCTGGCTACACCTTC
CDR3aa: CASSSRGGSGYTF

d_gene: .
abundance: .
len: 13
v_gene: TRBV11-2
j_gene: TRBJ1-1
CDR3nt: TGTGCCAGCAGCCGAATGGTGAACACTGAAGCTTTCTTT
CDR3aa: CASSRMVNTEAFF

d_gene: .
abundance: .
len: 17
v_gene: TRBV7-8
j_gene: TRBJ1-5
CDR3nt: TGTGCCAGCAGCTTAGCCGGGTCTATGGGTAGCAATCAGCCCCAGCATTTT
CDR3aa: CASSLAGSMGSNQPQHF

d_gene: .
abundance: .
len: 15
v_gene: TRBV20-1
j_gene: TRBJ1-6
CDR3nt: TGCAGTGCTAGAGATCCGCGGCAGGGTGGATCACCCCTCCACTTT
CDR3aa: CSARDPRQGGSPLHF

d_gene: .
abundance: many
len: 12
v_gene: TRBV5-1
j_gene: TRBJ1-1
CDR3nt: TGCGCCAGCAGCTCGAGCCTCGCTGAAGCTTTCTTT
CDR3aa: CASSSSLAEAFF

d_gene: .
abundance: .
len: 11
v_gene: TRBV6-2/TRBV6-3
j_gene: TRBJ2-3
CDR3nt: TGTGCCAGCGGAAAGTACGGGACGCAGTATTTT
CDR3aa: CASGKYGTQYF

d_gene: .
abundance: .
len: 16
v_gene: TRBV7-9
j_gene: TRBJ1-4
CDR3nt: TGTGCCAGCAGCTCCCGAGGGCCAGGGGCTAATGAAAAACTGTTTTTT
CDR3aa: CASSSRGPGANEKLFF

d_gene: TRBD2
abundance: many
len: 17
v_gene: TRBV20-1
j_gene: TRBJ2-5
CDR3nt: TGCAGTGCTAGCCCCGAGTACCTGCGGGGGGGGCAGGAGACCCAGTACTTC
CDR3aa: CSASPEYLRGGQETQYF

d_gene: .
abundance: few
len: 15
v_gene: TRBV12-3/TRBV12-4
j_gene: TRBJ1-2
CDR3nt: TGTGCCAGCAGTCTACGACCGCGTAGTGTGGACGGCTACACCTTC
CDR3aa: CASSLRPRSVDGYTF

d_gene: .
abundance: .
len: 13
v_gene: TRBV5-1
j_gene: TRBJ1-2
CDR3nt: TGCGCCAGCAGCTCCAATTCAGTAGGAGGCTACACCTTC
CDR3aa: CASSSNSVGGYTF

d_gene: .
abundance: few
len: 13
v_gene: TRBV7-2
j_gene: TRBJ1-4
CDR3nt: TGTGCCAGCAGCTCACGGTGGGGGGAAAAACTGTTTTTT
CDR3aa: CASSSRWGEKLFF

d_gene: .
abundance: .
len: 17
v_gene: TRBV7-3
j_gene: TRBJ1-4
CDR3nt: TGTGCCAGCACCCATCCGGCGACAAGCGGGGCTAATGAAAAACTGTTTTTT
CDR3aa: CASTHPATSGANEKLFF

d_gene: TRBD1
abundance: few
len: 17
v_gene: TRBV6-5
j_gene: TRBJ1-5
CDR3nt: TGTGCCAGCAGTCCCGTTTTGGGGGACAGCTTCAATCAGCCCCAGCATTTT
CDR3aa: CASSPVLGDSFNQPQHF

d_gene: .
abundance: many
len: 15
v_gene: TRBV12-3/TRBV12-4
j_gene: TRBJ2-2
CDR3nt: TGTGCCAGCAGTTTAGTGAGGGGGGGAACCGGGGAGCTGTTTTTT
CDR3aa: CASSLVRGGTGELFF

d_gene: .
abundance: few
len: 17
v_gene: TRBV6-5
j_gene: TRBJ1-6
CDR3nt: TGTGCCAGCAGTTCCCAGAGGAAGGGGTTGACAAATTCACCCCTCCACTTT
CDR3aa: CASSSQRKGLTNSPLHF

d_gene: .
abundance: .
len: 16
v_gene: TRBV7-2
j_gene: TRBJ2-7
CDR3nt: TGTGCCAGCAGCCGGGGCGGAGGGGGCCGGGGTGTCGAGCAGTACTTC
CDR3aa: CASSRGGGGRGVEQYF